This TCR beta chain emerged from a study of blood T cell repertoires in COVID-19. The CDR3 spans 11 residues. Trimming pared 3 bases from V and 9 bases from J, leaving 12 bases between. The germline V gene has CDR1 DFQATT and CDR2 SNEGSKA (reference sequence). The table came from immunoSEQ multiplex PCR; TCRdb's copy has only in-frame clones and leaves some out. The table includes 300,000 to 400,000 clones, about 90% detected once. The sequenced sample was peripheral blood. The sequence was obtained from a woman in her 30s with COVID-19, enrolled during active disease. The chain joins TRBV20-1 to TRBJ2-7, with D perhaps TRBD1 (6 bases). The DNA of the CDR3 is TGCAGTGCTAGGGCAGGGGCGCGGCAGTACTTC. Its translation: CSARAGARQYF.